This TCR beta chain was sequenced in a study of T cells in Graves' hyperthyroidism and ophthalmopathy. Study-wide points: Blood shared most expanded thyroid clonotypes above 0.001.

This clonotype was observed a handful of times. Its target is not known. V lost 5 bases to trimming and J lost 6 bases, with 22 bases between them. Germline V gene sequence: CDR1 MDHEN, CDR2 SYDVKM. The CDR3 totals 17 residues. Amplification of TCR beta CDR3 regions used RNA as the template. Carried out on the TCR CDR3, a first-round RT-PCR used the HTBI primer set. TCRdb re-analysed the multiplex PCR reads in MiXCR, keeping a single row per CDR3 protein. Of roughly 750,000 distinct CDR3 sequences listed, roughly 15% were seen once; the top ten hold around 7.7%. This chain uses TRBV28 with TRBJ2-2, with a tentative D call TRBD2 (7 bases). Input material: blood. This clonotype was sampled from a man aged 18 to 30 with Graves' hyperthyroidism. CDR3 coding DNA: TGTGCCAGCAGTCCCGCCATGGGAGGGGGGGTTTCCGGGGAGCTGTTTTTT. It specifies CASSPAMGGGVSGELFF.